Each of the 22 T cell receptor beta chains below was sequenced from the same sample in a study of cytomegalovirus exposure and HLA in healthy donors. Use of 60 Vbeta and 13 Jbeta primers characterized the PCR. Only in-frame clones appear in the TCRdb table, and some are missing; sequencing was by immunoSEQ multiplex PCR. The profile covers 150,000 to 200,000 clones, with roughly 90% appearing a single time and under 1.2% taken by the ten largest. Material for sequencing was PBMCs. The receptor set was obtained from a boy aged 2 to 9 in good health and CMV-seronegative.

This clone has only one observation. The CDR3 DNA reads as TGTGCCAGCTCACCCGGAGGAGACACTGAAGCTTTCTTT. Protein product: CASSPGGDTEAFF. The chain couples TRBV18 to TRBJ1-1; no clear D. Germline loops: CDR1 KGHSH, CDR2 LQKENI. The CDR3 runs to 13 residues. Trimming left V 3 bases short and J 3 bases short, with 8 bases between.

The table lists this clone with a count of one. The gene calls are TRBV9 and TRBJ2-1; 10 bases fit TRBD2. The CDR3 sequence is 15 residues long. Trimming took 4 bases from V and 7 from J; bases not matched to a gene: 8. Germline CDR1 reads SGDLS; CDR2 reads YYNGEE. CDR3 protein: CASSFSGGTTNEQFF. In DNA, the CDR3 is TGTGCCAGCAGCTTTAGCGGGGGGACAACAAATGAGCAGTTCTTC.

J is TRBJ2-2 and V is TRBV4-2; the match to TRBD2 covers 14 bases. CDR3 length: 19 amino acids. V was pared by 4 bases and J by 1 base, with 8 bases of the junction left unmatched. In germline, CDR1 is LGHNA, CDR2 YNFKEQ. This CDR3 reads CASSLQRTSGRQNTGELFF. The CDR3, as DNA: TGTGCCAGCAGCCTCCAGCGGACTAGCGGGAGGCAGAACACCGGGGAGCTGTTTTTT.

The chain has TRBV19 and TRBJ1-5; no clear D gene. Germline CDR1 is LNHDA and CDR2 is SQIVND (reference sequence). The CDR3 is 12 residues long. Deletions cut 3 bases from V and 5 bases from J, with 5 bases between. The DNA for the CDR3 is TGTGCCAGTAGTATGGCGGATCAGCCCCAGCATTTT. It codes for CASSMADQPQHF.

The chain has TRBV5-1 and TRBJ2-3; 9 bases are a match to TRBD2. This CDR3 comprises 15 residues. Germline assignment: CDR1 SGHRS and CDR2 YFSETQ. After removal of 7 bases from V and 2 bases from J, the junction contained 8 bases not matched to a gene. CDR3 bases: TGCGCCAGCGGACTTAGCGGGGGATACACAGATACGCAGTATTTT. Residues: CASGLSGGYTDTQYF.

This chain uses TRBV2 with TRBJ1-1; weak D call: TRBD1 (5 bases). The CDR3 covers 12 residues. Germline V lookup: CDR1 SNHLY, CDR2 FYNNEI. V lost 7 bases, J lost 8 bases, and 14 bases lay in between. The CDR3 coding sequence is TGTGCCAGCACAGTGCGCGGGGGAGAAGCTTTCTTT. Amino acid sequence: CASTVRGGEAFF. Filled out from reference TRBV2 and TRBJ1-1, the complete variable domain reads EPEVTQTPSHQVTQMGQEVILRCVPISNHLYFYWYRQILGQKVEFLVSFYNNEISEKSEIFDDQFSVERPDGSNFTLKIRSTKLEDSAMYFCASTVRGGEAFFGQGTRLTVV.

As DNA, the CDR3 is TGCGCCAGCAGGGCTTACTACGAGCAGTACTTC. Amino acids: CASRAYYEQYF. V is TRBV10-1 and J is TRBJ2-7; D is ambiguous. Germline CDR1 WNHNN, CDR2 SYGVQD (reference sequence). The CDR3 is 11 amino acids. The V end lost 6 bases, the J end lost 3 bases, and 6 bases lay between the germline ends.

This chain joins TRBV30 and TRBJ1-2; no firm D call. CDR1 is GTSNPN and CDR2 is SVGIG in the germline V gene (reference sequence). The CDR3 has 10 residues. The ends were cut back, 3 bases at V and 8 bases at J, with 7 bases in the middle. In DNA form, the CDR3 reads TGTGCCTGGAGGGGGAGCGGCTACACCTTC. Its protein product is CAWRGSGYTF.

The chain employs TRBV5-1 and TRBJ1-6; a weak D match, TRBD1 (5 bases). V was clipped by 0 bases and J by 5 bases, with 12 bases between them. Germline V CDR1 and CDR2: SGHRS, YFSETQ. This CDR3 is 16 amino acids long. The CDR3 spells CASSLAPQGNNSPLHF. CDR3 DNA sequence: TGCGCCAGCAGCTTGGCTCCCCAGGGCAATAATTCACCCCTCCACTTT.

V usage is TRBV30 and J usage is TRBJ1-2, with 7 bases that match TRBD1. Germline V gene sequence: CDR1 GTSNPN, CDR2 SVGIG (reference sequence). This CDR3 has 13 residues. V trimming: 8 bases; J trimming: 6 bases; junction bases outside the gene matches: 12. The CDR3 reads CAGRQGGGHGYTF. CDR3 nucleotides: TGTGCCGGTAGACAGGGTGGTGGGCATGGCTACACCTTC. The full variable domain, in which reference TRBV30 and TRBJ1-2 provide the parts outside the CDR3, is SQTIHQWPATLVQPVGSPLSLECTVEGTSNPNLYWYRQAAGRGLQLLFYSVGIGQISSEVPQNLSASRPQDRQFILSSKKLLLSDSGFYLCAGRQGGGHGYTFGSGTRLTVV.

The rearrangement uses TRBV30 and TRBJ1-2; TRBD1 matches at 7 bases. Germline CDR1 and CDR2: GTSNPN and SVGIG (reference sequence). The CDR3 extends over 11 amino acids. J was trimmed by 7 bases and V by 8 bases; bases with no gene match: 7. CDR3: CAHGQAPGYTF. Written as DNA, the CDR3 is TGTGCCCATGGACAGGCCCCTGGCTACACCTTC.

The rearrangement uses TRBV7-2 and TRBJ1-1; D is perhaps TRBD1 (6 bases). Trimming removed 5 bases from V and 5 bases from J, with 12 bases in between. Per germline, CDR1 SGHTA and CDR2 FQGNSA. The CDR3 spans 13 residues. The DNA of the CDR3 is TGTGCCAGCAGCACAACAGGGTCAACTGAAGCTTTCTTT. Translating it yields CASSTTGSTEAFF.

The V call is TRBV6-5, the J call TRBJ2-7, with a possible D match to TRBD2 (6 bases). V lost 4 bases to trimming and J lost 6 bases, with 19 bases between them. The CDR3 runs 15 residues. The germline V gene encodes CDR1 MNHEY and CDR2 SVGAGI. The CDR3 region has the DNA TGTGCCAGCAGTTCCGTCGGGGGAGTAGTCGGCGAGCAGTACTTC. This translates into CASSSVGGVVGEQYF.

J is TRBJ2-7 and V is TRBV13; possible D gene TRBD1, 5 bases. Trimming stripped 3 bases from V and 1 base from J, with 10 bases between. This CDR3 contains 14 residues. Germline V lookup: CDR1 PRHDT, CDR2 FYEKMQ (reference sequence). CDR3 DNA: TGTGCCAGCAGCTTTGGGGCGACGTCCTACGAGCAGTACTTC. Its protein is CASSFGATSYEQYF.

The V call is TRBV18, the J call TRBJ1-4; 7 bases are a match to TRBD1. V dropped 4 bases and J dropped 3; count of bases not matched to a gene: 5. Looked up from germline, CDR1 is KGHSH and CDR2 is LQKENI. The CDR3 extends over 15 amino acids. The CDR3 nucleotides are TGTGCCAGCTCACTAGAGGGGGCGGCTAATGAAAAACTGTTTTTT. This sequence encodes CASSLEGAANEKLFF. Full variable domain (outside the CDR3, taken from reference TRBV18 and TRBJ1-4): NAGVMQNPRHLVRRRGQEARLRCSPMKGHSHVYWYRQLPEEGLKFMVYLQKENIIDESGMPKERFSAEFPKEGPSILRIQQVVRGDSAAYFCASSLEGAANEKLFFGSGTQLSVL.

This chain connects TRBV27 to TRBJ1-4, with D possibly TRBD1 on 5 matching bases. Germline values: CDR1 MNHEY, CDR2 SMNVEV (reference sequence). The CDR3 consists of 15 residues. V dropped 0 bases and J dropped 3 bases, with 8 bases sitting between them. For the CDR3, the DNA is TGTGCCAGCAGTTTATCATGGGGGGCTAATGAAAAACTGTTTTTT. It specifies CASSLSWGANEKLFF.

Only one count was recorded for this clone. This chain connects TRBV10-3 to TRBJ2-5, with 8 bases that match TRBD1. This CDR3 region has 12 residues. Trimming removed 4 bases from V and 10 bases from J; junction bases left unmatched: 5. CDR1 ENHRY and CDR2 SYGVKD come from the germline V gene. In nucleotides, the CDR3 is TGTGCCATCAGTGCTACAGGGGGGATCCAGTACTTC. Translating it yields CAISATGGIQYF.

Only a few counts were recorded for this clone. Other DNA sequences in this specimen translate into the identical CDR3. The chain uses TRBV7-6 and TRBJ2-1, with D possibly TRBD1 on 5 matching bases. This CDR3 contains 16 residues. Per germline, CDR1 SGHVS and CDR2 FNYEAQ. The V end lost 4 bases, the J end lost 6 bases, and 19 bases lay between the germline ends. Here the CDR3 reads CASSSRLKRQPNEQFF. The CDR3 DNA is TGTGCCAGCAGCTCTCGCCTGAAACGACAGCCCAATGAGCAGTTCTTC.

The chain is built from TRBV7-8 and TRBJ1-4; 10 bases agree with TRBD1. Germline CDR1 and CDR2: SGHVS and FQNEAQ. V lost 0 bases to trimming and J lost 0 bases; unmatched junction nucleotides: 13. The CDR3 extends over 21 amino acids. The CDR3 nucleotides are TGTGCCAGCAGCTTAGCGAGGGGGCCCGGACAGGGGGTTGCAACTAATGAAAAACTGTTTTTT. Amino acids: CASSLARGPGQGVATNEKLFF.

CDR3 nucleotides: TGCGCCAGCAGCCAAGACGGGAGGGACTACGAGCAGTACTTC. Translating it yields CASSQDGRDYEQYF. The rearrangement uses TRBV4-1 and TRBJ2-7, with TRBD2 matching 8 bases. The CDR3 length is 14 residues. The germline CDR1 and CDR2 sequences are MGHRA and YSYEKL. V trimming: 0 bases; J trimming: 3 bases; junction bases outside the gene matches: 1.

The chain couples TRBV15 to TRBJ2-7; TRBD2 matches 11 bases. The V segment lost 3 bases and the J segment 3 bases; nucleotides outside the gene matches: 19. Germline loops: CDR1 LNHNV, CDR2 YYDKDF (reference sequence). This CDR3 spans 20 amino acids. The CDR3 DNA reads as TGTGCCACCAGCAGGAATCCAATGAGGCTAGCGGGAGGCCCCCTCTACGAGCAGTACTTC. This gives the protein CATSRNPMRLAGGPLYEQYF.

This clone has only a few counts. This sequence joins TRBV6-6 and TRBJ1-5, with a tentative D call TRBD1 (5 bases). CDR3 length: 15 residues. V was clipped by 7 bases and J by 3 bases, with 16 bases between them. Germline CDR1 and CDR2: MNHNY and SVGAGI (reference sequence). CDR3: CASTVGGAANQPQHF. As DNA, the CDR3 is TGTGCCAGCACGGTGGGAGGGGCCGCCAATCAGCCCCAGCATTTT.